The 20 T cell receptor beta chains presented below share a single source sample, sequenced in a study of vaccination and CD4 T cells after COVID-19. An Oncomine TCR Beta short-read assay was used to sequence the DNA from cultured CD4+ T cells. One entry per CDR3 protein results from TCRdb running MiXCR on the PCR reads. Among about 16,000 distinct CDR3 sequences listed, about 56% were seen once. Treatment given: approximately 9-day PBMC culture with coronavirus spike peptide pools or control peptides (ViraFEST assay). No cognate antigen is known for these TCRs. The source was CD4+ T cells from blood, cultured in vitro, collected before SARS-CoV-2 vaccination. These receptors all come from a human donor who had recovered from COVID-19.

This clonotype was counted once. The V call is TRBV6-1, the J call TRBJ2-1; a weak D match, TRBD1 (5 bases). This CDR3 spans 16 amino acids. Trimming took 6 bases from V and 0 from J, leaving 15 bases between them. CDR1 and CDR2 from the germline V gene are MNHNS and SASEGT. CDR3 loop: CASSPSPGFSYNEQFF. The CDR3 coding sequence is TGTGCCAGCAGCCCCAGCCCAGGGTTCTCCTACAATGAGCAGTTCTTC.

The chain carries TRBV7-8 and TRBJ1-3; D is unclear. This CDR3 is built from 13 residues. CDR1 is SGHVS, CDR2 FQNEAQ, per germline. The V end lost 5 bases, the J end lost 3 bases, and 8 bases lay between the germline ends. The CDR3 sequence: CASSQILGNTIYF. In DNA, the CDR3 is TGTGCCAGCAGCCAAATTCTTGGAAACACCATATATTTT.

V is TRBV20-1 and J is TRBJ2-4; no firm D call. V was clipped by 8 bases and J by 6 bases, with 26 bases between them. The CDR3 spans 16 residues. Germline loops: CDR1 DFQATT, CDR2 SNEGSKA (reference sequence). CDR3: CSTSLSGLTRRNIQYF. CDR3 sequence (DNA): TGCAGTACCTCCCTGTCGGGCCTCACCCGTCGAAACATTCAGTACTTC.

The V gene is TRBV28, the J gene TRBJ1-1; no firm D call. CDR1 and CDR2 (germline): MDHEN, SYDVKM. The CDR3 extends over 11 amino acids. Trimming took off 5 bases at V and 5 bases at J, with 6 bases between the two ends. CDR3 nucleotides: TGTGCCAGCAGTCCCCGGACTGAAGCTTTCTTT. Protein sequence: CASSPRTEAFF.

The chain carries TRBV6-1 and TRBJ2-2; the D is unclear. The CDR3 has 14 residues. V shed 1 base and J shed 1 base, with 4 bases lying between them. Germline V gene data show CDR1 as MNHNS and CDR2 as SASEGT. The DNA of the CDR3 is TGTGCCAGCAGTGAAGTTCGGAACACCGGGGAGCTGTTTTTT. Translated, it gives CASSEVRNTGELFF.

This clonotype showed up just a few times. CDR3 loop: CASRLQGRDNYGYTF. Here the CDR3 DNA reads TGTGCCAGCAGACTACAGGGCAGGGATAACTATGGCTACACCTTC. This sequence joins TRBV28 and TRBJ1-2, with D possibly TRBD1 on 6 matching bases. The CDR3 covers 15 residues. Germline assignment: CDR1 MDHEN and CDR2 SYDVKM. Trimming removed 6 bases from V and 1 base from J, with 15 bases in between.

This chain connects TRBV6-2 or TRBV6-3 to TRBJ2-5; a possible D gene is TRBD2 (6 bases). The V gene lost 5 bases and the J gene lost 4 bases, with 20 bases spanning the gap. This CDR3 comprises 16 residues. Germline CDR1 MNHEY, CDR2 SVGEGT. The CDR3 sequence: CASSRGLVSGPETQYF. CDR3 in DNA: TGTGCCAGCAGTCGGGGGTTGGTCTCGGGGCCAGAGACCCAGTACTTC.

This clonotype was counted between two and nine times. This chain connects TRBV7-8 to TRBJ1-1; D is undetermined. Germline CDR1 is SGHVS and CDR2 is FQNEAQ. This CDR3 contains 14 residues. The V end lost 5 bases, the J end lost 1 base, and 11 bases lay between the germline ends. The CDR3 coding sequence is TGTGCCAGCAGCACCCTAGTCAAGAACACTGAAGCTTTCTTT. The encoded protein is CASSTLVKNTEAFF.

The chain is built from TRBV6-5 and TRBJ2-1, with 16 bases matching TRBD2. Germline V CDR1 and CDR2: MNHEY, SVGAGI. Germline trimming cut 2 bases from V and 7 bases from J; bases unmatched to any gene: 5. The CDR3 has 17 residues. CDR3 region: CASSYTGLAGGPNEQFF. The CDR3 region has the DNA TGTGCCAGCAGTTACACGGGACTAGCGGGAGGGCCTAATGAGCAGTTCTTC.

This clonotype was seen more than once but under ten times. The chain employs TRBV6-1 and TRBJ2-3; D is unclear. The CDR3 loop spans 12 amino acids. The V and J ends lost 8 bases and 1 base respectively, with 7 bases between them. Germline CDR1 reads MNHNS; CDR2 reads SASEGT. CDR3 residues: CASGRRTDTQYF. CDR3 bases: TGTGCCAGCGGAAGGCGCACAGATACGCAGTATTTT.

The chain links TRBV5-1 to TRBJ2-2; TRBD2 aligns across 8 bases. This CDR3 has 15 amino acids. Germline-derived CDR1 and CDR2 are SGHRS and YFSETQ. The ends lost 0 bases at V and 6 bases at J; junction bases unmatched: 4. The CDR3 sequence is CASSLEAGVAGELFF. CDR3 in DNA: TGCGCCAGCAGCTTGGAAGCGGGAGTAGCCGGGGAGCTGTTTTTT.

This clonotype appeared a single time. The chain uses TRBV10-3 and TRBJ2-7; 7 nucleotides agree with TRBD1. This CDR3 has 13 residues. CDR1 is ENHRY and CDR2 is SYGVKD in the germline V gene. Losses at the gene ends were 7 bases for V and 2 bases for J; bases not matched to a gene: 5. The CDR3 bases are TGTGCCATCATGATTCAGGGGGCCTACGAGCAGTACTTC. Amino acids: CAIMIQGAYEQYF.

The CDR3: CASSLVAGNTYEQYF. Written as DNA, the CDR3 is TGTGCCAGCAGCTTAGTAGCGGGGAATACCTACGAGCAGTACTTC. The V and J genes are TRBV7-2 and TRBJ2-7, with 8 bases matching TRBD2. Per germline, CDR1 SGHTA and CDR2 FQGNSA. The ends lost 1 base at V and 2 bases at J; junction bases unmatched: 4. The CDR3 runs 15 residues.

The chain recombines TRBV7-2 with TRBJ2-3, with D possibly being TRBD1 (6 bases). Germline CDR1 reads SGHTA; CDR2 reads FQGNSA. The V end lost 5 bases, the J end lost 5 bases, and 11 bases lay between the germline ends. CDR3 length: 13 residues. The CDR3, as DNA: TGTGCCAGCAGCGAAACAGGGATAGATACGCAGTATTTT. Its protein is CASSETGIDTQYF.

The CDR3, as DNA: TGTGCCAGCAGCTTATCGACAGGGGGTGAAATTGAAGCTTTCTTT. This translates into CASSLSTGGEIEAFF. V usage is TRBV7-9 and J usage is TRBJ1-1; 9 positions agree with TRBD1. The V gene's germline CDR1 is SEHNR and CDR2 FQNEAQ (reference sequence). V shed 2 bases and J 7 bases; nucleotides not matched to a gene: 8. The CDR3 sequence is 15 residues long.

The chain uses TRBV20-1 and TRBJ2-7; D gene uncertain. The germline gives CDR1 DFQATT, CDR2 SNEGSKA (reference sequence). V was trimmed by 3 bases and J by 4 bases, leaving 10 bases between them. This CDR3 has 12 residues. Here the CDR3 DNA reads TGCAGTGCTAGTAGCTATCAGTACGAGCAGTACTTC. This gives the protein CSASSYQYEQYF.

The chain recombines TRBV6-4 with TRBJ1-3; unclear D gene. V was cut by 7 bases and J by 0 bases, with 16 bases left in between. The CDR3 has 16 amino acids. The germline CDR1 and CDR2 sequences are MRHNA and SNTAGT. CDR3 DNA: TGTGCCAGCAAGGACGGCGCGGGTAGCTCTGGAAACACCATATATTTT. Its translation: CASKDGAGSSGNTIYF.

The chain employs TRBV2 and TRBJ2-2, with a tentative D call TRBD2 (5 bases). CDR3 length: 13 residues. Germline V CDR1 and CDR2: SNHLY, FYNNEI. The germline V and J ends were trimmed by 6 bases and 6 bases, with 11 bases remaining between them. The CDR3 here is CASSGESAGELFF. Written as DNA, the CDR3 is TGTGCCAGCAGCGGGGAGTCTGCCGGGGAGCTGTTTTTT.

V gene TRBV20-1 combines with J gene TRBJ2-5; TRBD1 aligns across 7 bases. This CDR3 comprises 15 residues. Germline V CDR1 and CDR2: DFQATT, SNEGSKA (reference sequence). The ends lost 1 base at V and 5 bases at J; junction bases unmatched: 10. The CDR3 region is CSARGLQGIGETQYF. Written as DNA, the CDR3 is TGCAGTGCTAGAGGACTACAGGGGATAGGGGAGACCCAGTACTTC.

This clonotype was detected only a few times. J is TRBJ2-7 and V is TRBV19; 12 bases fit TRBD2. This CDR3 spans 14 amino acids. With V trimmed by 6 bases and J by 0 bases, 0 bases remained unmatched. In germline, CDR1 is LNHDA, CDR2 SQIVND (reference sequence). The CDR3 region has the DNA TGTGCCAGTAGGACTAGCGGGAGCTCCTACGAGCAGTACTTC. This codes for CASRTSGSSYEQYF. Using reference TRBV19 and TRBJ2-7 for the parts outside the CDR3, the full variable domain is DGGITQSPKYLFRKEGQNVTLSCEQNLNHDAMYWYRQDPGQGLRLIYYSQIVNDFQKGDIAEGYSVSREKKESFPLTVTSAQKNPTAFYLCASRTSGSSYEQYFGPGTRLTVT.